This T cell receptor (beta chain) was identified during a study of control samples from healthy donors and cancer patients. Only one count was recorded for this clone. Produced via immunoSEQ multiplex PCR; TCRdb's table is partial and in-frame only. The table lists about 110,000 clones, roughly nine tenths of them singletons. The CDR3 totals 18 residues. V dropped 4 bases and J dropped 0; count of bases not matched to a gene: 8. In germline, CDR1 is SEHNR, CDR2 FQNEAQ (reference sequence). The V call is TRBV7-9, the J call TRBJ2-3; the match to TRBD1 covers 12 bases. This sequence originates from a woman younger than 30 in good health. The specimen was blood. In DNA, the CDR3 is TGTGCCAGCAGCTCCCGGGACAGGGGGCCCTCTAGCACAGATACGCAGTATTTT. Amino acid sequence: CASSSRDRGPSSTDTQYF.